A selection of T cell receptor beta chains follows, all from one sample in a study of T-cell reconstitution after alpha-beta-depleted transplantation in children. TCRdb itself ran the PCR reads through MiXCR, one entry per CDR3 protein. The sample carries more than 60,000 distinct CDR3 sequences, 5.5% to 7.5% recorded once. Sequenced here: PBMCs from the stem cell graft donor, sampled from the stem cell graft. The receptors come from a human donor who donated a stem cell graft to a child with acute lymphoblastic leukemia. Each CDR3 is given with its conserved first and last residue. The order of the fields is CDR3 protein, CDR3 DNA, J gene, V gene, D gene, clone size. D genes are given only for firm matches. Part of the rows lack a size; the others show once, few, many or a class for expanded clones.

CDR3aa: CASSERTGEVETQYF
CDR3nt: TGTGCCAGCAGTGAAAGGACAGGGGAAGTAGAGACCCAGTACTTC
j_gene: TRBJ2-5
v_gene: TRBV6-4
d_gene: TRBD1
abundance: many

CDR3aa: CASSYSREITYEQYF
CDR3nt: TGTGCCAGCAGTTACTCCAGGGAAATAACCTACGAGCAGTACTTC
j_gene: TRBJ2-7
v_gene: TRBV6-5
d_gene: NA
abundance: few

CDR3aa: CAISETNLQGMYNEKLFF
CDR3nt: TGTGCCATCAGTGAAACGAACCTACAGGGAATGTATAATGAAAAACTGTTTTTT
j_gene: TRBJ1-4
v_gene: TRBV10-3
d_gene: NA
abundance: NA

CDR3aa: CASSPRTSGSTDTQYF
CDR3nt: TGTGCCAGCAGCCCGCGGACTAGCGGTAGCACAGATACGCAGTATTTT
j_gene: TRBJ2-3
v_gene: TRBV4-2
d_gene: TRBD2
abundance: NA

CDR3aa: CSVIIPPGQTLSGANVLTF
CDR3nt: TGCAGCGTTATAATCCCACCGGGACAGACTCTCTCTGGGGCCAACGTCCTGACTTTC
j_gene: TRBJ2-6
v_gene: TRBV29-1
d_gene: TRBD1
abundance: NA

CDR3aa: CASSQGRDRGGETQYF
CDR3nt: TGCGCCAGCAGCCAAGGCCGGGACAGGGGAGGAGAGACCCAGTACTTC
j_gene: TRBJ2-5
v_gene: TRBV4-3
d_gene: TRBD1
abundance: many

CDR3aa: CASSRLTSSNQPQHF
CDR3nt: TGTGCCAGCAGCCGTTTGACAAGTAGCAATCAGCCCCAGCATTTT
j_gene: TRBJ1-5
v_gene: TRBV12-3/TRBV12-4
d_gene: NA
abundance: many

CDR3aa: CASSFTLGGTAYQPQHF
CDR3nt: TGTGCCAGCAGTTTTACCCTAGGGGGGACGGCATATCAGCCCCAGCATTTT
j_gene: TRBJ1-5
v_gene: TRBV27
d_gene: NA
abundance: NA

CDR3aa: CASSQDGARGAGVTEAFF
CDR3nt: TGCGCCAGCAGCCAAGATGGGGCTCGGGGGGCTGGGGTCACTGAAGCTTTCTTT
j_gene: TRBJ1-1
v_gene: TRBV4-3
d_gene: NA
abundance: many

CDR3aa: CASSSGGYTF
CDR3nt: TGTGCCAGCAGTTCCGGGGGCTACACCTTC
j_gene: TRBJ1-2
v_gene: TRBV28
d_gene: NA
abundance: NA

CDR3aa: CASRPPTSGKSIVEQFF
CDR3nt: TGTGCCAGCAGGCCCCCGACTAGCGGGAAATCAATCGTTGAGCAGTTCTTC
j_gene: TRBJ2-1
v_gene: TRBV27
d_gene: TRBD2
abundance: many

CDR3aa: CASSSGSFNYNEQFF
CDR3nt: TGTGCCAGCAGTTCTGGTAGCTTTAACTACAATGAGCAGTTCTTC
j_gene: TRBJ2-1
v_gene: TRBV28
d_gene: NA
abundance: few

CDR3aa: CASSNSAIGQGASQPQHF
CDR3nt: TGTGCCAGCAGCAATTCAGCCATAGGACAGGGGGCGAGTCAGCCCCAGCATTTT
j_gene: TRBJ1-5
v_gene: TRBV12-3/TRBV12-4
d_gene: TRBD1
abundance: NA

CDR3aa: CSASSWDLYEQYF
CDR3nt: TGCAGTGCTAGTTCCTGGGACCTGTACGAGCAGTACTTC
j_gene: TRBJ2-7
v_gene: TRBV20-1
d_gene: NA
abundance: many

CDR3aa: CASSEWGSTEAFF
CDR3nt: TGTGCCAGCAGTGAATGGGGGTCGACTGAAGCTTTCTTT
j_gene: TRBJ1-1
v_gene: TRBV25-1
d_gene: NA
abundance: many

CDR3aa: CASSSGTGGYNEQFF
CDR3nt: TGTGCCAGCAGTTCCGGGACAGGGGGCTACAATGAGCAGTTCTTC
j_gene: TRBJ2-1
v_gene: TRBV12-3/TRBV12-4
d_gene: TRBD1
abundance: many

CDR3aa: CASSPLRQDEKLFF
CDR3nt: TGCGCCAGCAGCCCGTTAAGACAGGACGAAAAACTGTTTTTT
j_gene: TRBJ1-4
v_gene: TRBV4-1
d_gene: NA
abundance: many

CDR3aa: CASSQGQAAWGQYF
CDR3nt: TGTGCCAGCAGCCAGGGACAGGCCGCGTGGGGCCAGTACTTC
j_gene: TRBJ2-5
v_gene: TRBV7-6
d_gene: TRBD1
abundance: NA

CDR3aa: CASSPWGVDGYTF
CDR3nt: TGTGCCAGCAGCCCTTGGGGGGTTGATGGCTACACCTTC
j_gene: TRBJ1-2
v_gene: TRBV12-3/TRBV12-4
d_gene: NA
abundance: many

CDR3aa: CASTIRGRDTGELFF
CDR3nt: TGTGCCAGTACTATAAGGGGGCGCGACACCGGGGAGCTGTTTTTT
j_gene: TRBJ2-2
v_gene: TRBV19
d_gene: TRBD1
abundance: NA

CDR3aa: CSVLAGGPNKQFF
CDR3nt: TGCAGCGTTTTAGCGGGAGGGCCTAATAAGCAGTTCTTC
j_gene: TRBJ2-1
v_gene: TRBV29-1
d_gene: TRBD2
abundance: NA

CDR3aa: CAAQGIYEQYF
CDR3nt: TGTGCCGCTCAGGGTATCTACGAGCAGTACTTC
j_gene: TRBJ2-7
v_gene: TRBV10-3
d_gene: NA
abundance: many

CDR3aa: CASSSALGYTEAFF
CDR3nt: TGTGCCAGCAGTTCCGCCCTGGGATACACTGAAGCTTTCTTT
j_gene: TRBJ1-1
v_gene: TRBV6-2/TRBV6-3
d_gene: NA
abundance: NA

CDR3aa: CASSRPSVHEHYF
CDR3nt: TGTGCCAGCAGCCGGCCTAGCGTGCACGAGCATTACTTC
j_gene: TRBJ2-7
v_gene: TRBV3-1
d_gene: NA
abundance: many

CDR3aa: CASSYSGQGAYNEQFF
CDR3nt: TGTGCCAGCAGTTACTCGGGACAGGGGGCCTACAATGAGCAGTTCTTC
j_gene: TRBJ2-1
v_gene: TRBV6-2/TRBV6-3
d_gene: TRBD1
abundance: NA

CDR3aa: CASSYDHRSGYGYTF
CDR3nt: TGTGCCAGCAGTTACGATCACAGGTCGGGCTATGGCTACACCTTC
j_gene: TRBJ1-2
v_gene: TRBV6-5
d_gene: NA
abundance: many

CDR3aa: CASRDRFYSNQPQHF
CDR3nt: TGTGCCAGCCGGGACAGATTTTATAGCAATCAGCCCCAGCATTTT
j_gene: TRBJ1-5
v_gene: TRBV11-3
d_gene: TRBD1
abundance: few

CDR3aa: CASTLAGVNEQYF
CDR3nt: TGTGCCAGCACCCTAGCGGGAGTTAACGAGCAGTACTTC
j_gene: TRBJ2-7
v_gene: TRBV28
d_gene: TRBD2
abundance: many

CDR3aa: CASSLLGGDSPLHF
CDR3nt: TGTGCCAGCAGTTTACTGGGGGGGGATTCACCCCTCCACTTT
j_gene: TRBJ1-6
v_gene: TRBV27
d_gene: NA
abundance: many

CDR3aa: CASTGWGETEAFF
CDR3nt: TGTGCCAGCACTGGGTGGGGGGAAACTGAAGCTTTCTTT
j_gene: TRBJ1-1
v_gene: TRBV12-3/TRBV12-4
d_gene: NA
abundance: NA

CDR3aa: CASSFPRELAGEVIGPYNEQFF
CDR3nt: TGCGCCAGCAGCTTCCCAAGAGAACTAGCGGGAGAGGTTATAGGTCCCTACAATGAGCAGTTCTTC
j_gene: TRBJ2-1
v_gene: TRBV5-1
d_gene: TRBD2
abundance: few

CDR3aa: CASSLGTASTSTDTQYF
CDR3nt: TGTGCCAGCAGCTTGGGGACAGCTTCTACTAGCACAGATACGCAGTATTTT
j_gene: TRBJ2-3
v_gene: TRBV11-1
d_gene: TRBD1
abundance: many

CDR3aa: CASSLDPAVSYEQYF
CDR3nt: TGTGCCAGCAGCTTAGACCCCGCAGTTTCCTACGAGCAGTACTTC
j_gene: TRBJ2-7
v_gene: TRBV7-2
d_gene: NA
abundance: many

CDR3aa: CASSPSSGTYEQYF
CDR3nt: TGTGCCAGCAGCCCATCTAGCGGGACCTACGAGCAGTACTTC
j_gene: TRBJ2-7
v_gene: TRBV7-8
d_gene: TRBD2
abundance: few

CDR3aa: CASSQDPQASDTQYF
CDR3nt: TGTGCCAGCAGCCAAGATCCGCAGGCTAGTGACACCCAGTACTTC
j_gene: TRBJ2-5
v_gene: TRBV3-1
d_gene: NA
abundance: NA

CDR3aa: CASSPRGGNTEAFF
CDR3nt: TGTGCCAGCAGCCCCCGGGGAGGAAACACTGAAGCTTTCTTT
j_gene: TRBJ1-1
v_gene: TRBV27
d_gene: NA
abundance: NA

CDR3aa: CASNKRLGETQYF
CDR3nt: TGTGCCAGCAATAAGAGATTGGGAGAGACCCAGTACTTC
j_gene: TRBJ2-5
v_gene: TRBV12-3/TRBV12-4
d_gene: NA
abundance: many